A selection of T cell receptor beta chains follows, all from one sample in a study of blood T cell repertoires in COVID-19. Assay: immunoSEQ multiplex PCR; the TCRdb copy retains only in-frame clones and omits some. The sample records 250,000 to 300,000 clones, approximately 79% being singletons. The sample comprised PBMCs or T cells enriched from blood (not recorded which). The receptors originated from a man aged 30-40 years with acute COVID-19. The CDR3 runs from the conserved cysteine through the conserved F or W.

J: TRBJ1-2; V: TRBV5-6; CDR3: CASSTVRGALGYTF
J: TRBJ2-1; V: TRBV30; CDR3: CAWRKREGLYNEQFF
J: TRBJ1-2; V: TRBV19; CDR3: CASSTPDRDGGYTF
J: TRBJ1-4; V: TRBV28; CDR3: CASTSRDRGREKLFF
J: TRBJ2-1; V: TRBV6-5; CDR3: CASSYSLADRRNEQFF
J: TRBJ2-1; V: TRBV24-1; CDR3: CATSVGGLYNEQFF
J: TRBJ1-1; V: TRBV21-1; CDR3: CATYNPLKQGADTEAFF
J: TRBJ2-1; V: TRBV3-1/TRBV3-2; CDR3: CASSPVVTNEQFF
J: TRBJ1-1; V: TRBV7-2; CDR3: CASSLGPGGPEAFF
J: TRBJ2-5; V: TRBV24-1; CDR3: CATSDTGTGKETQYF
J: TRBJ1-2; V: TRBV6-5; CDR3: CASSRELIANYGYTF
J: TRBJ1-1; V: TRBV28; CDR3: CASTQNTEAFF
J: TRBJ1-1; V: TRBV11-2; CDR3: CASSLVLQGPQGTEAFF
J: TRBJ2-3; V: TRBV18; CDR3: CASRIQRLSTDTQYF
J: TRBJ2-2; V: TRBV7-2; CDR3: CASSLALASGRRTGELFF
J: TRBJ1-2; V: TRBV6-2/TRBV6-3; CDR3: CASSYPRDGYTF
J: TRBJ1-2; V: TRBV3-1/TRBV3-2; CDR3: CASSQEGGHYGYTF
J: TRBJ2-2; V: TRBV6-4; CDR3: CASSEAETGELFF
J: TRBJ1-6; V: TRBV7-9; CDR3: CASSASGTDNSPLHF
J: TRBJ1-1; V: TRBV2; CDR3: CASRQDRVRTEAFF
J: TRBJ1-4; V: TRBV7-9; CDR3: CASSIIGQAEEKLFF
J: TRBJ1-1; V: TRBV24-1; CDR3: CATSDYRGAAFF
J: TRBJ1-2; V: TRBV9; CDR3: CASSVDRGRRGYTF
J: TRBJ1-2; V: TRBV18; CDR3: CASSPGSYYGYTF
J: TRBJ2-3; V: TRBV9; CDR3: CASSVAGGQDTQYF
J: TRBJ2-6; V: TRBV19; CDR3: CASSIDNSGANVLTF
J: TRBJ1-2; V: TRBV12-3/TRBV12-4; CDR3: CASSPERDYGYTF
J: TRBJ1-3; V: TRBV19; CDR3: CASSIRGSGNTIYF
J: TRBJ1-1; V: TRBV18; CDR3: CASSPASGGEAFF
J: TRBJ2-3; V: TRBV11-2; CDR3: CASTSLTSTDTQYF
J: TRBJ1-5; V: TRBV15; CDR3: CATSRDLETEVYSNQPQHF
J: TRBJ2-3; V: TRBV7-2; CDR3: CASSLMVGGSTDTQYF
J: TRBJ2-1; V: TRBV15; CDR3: CATERGQNYNEQFF
J: TRBJ1-2; V: TRBV5-4; CDR3: CASRQGQTYGYTF
J: TRBJ1-6; V: TRBV7-2; CDR3: CASSLEFPGFGSPLHF
J: TRBJ2-1; V: TRBV5-1; CDR3: CASSPGTVYNEQFF
J: TRBJ2-3; V: TRBV3-1/TRBV3-2; CDR3: CASSPFETSGPTDTQYF
J: TRBJ2-1; V: TRBV6-5; CDR3: CASSSQVRGGNEQFF
J: TRBJ1-2; V: TRBV5-6; CDR3: CASSTRGGQGAGGYTF
J: TRBJ1-3; V: TRBV30; CDR3: CAWSVGTGHRTGNTIYF
J: TRBJ1-4; V: TRBV6-5; CDR3: CASSYLGAINEKLFF
J: TRBJ1-6; V: TRBV7-8; CDR3: CASSNRAGGSYNSPLHF
J: TRBJ2-5; V: TRBV19; CDR3: CASSIGAGGSETQYF
J: TRBJ1-1; V: TRBV6-4; CDR3: CASTPRGGEGYTEAFF
J: TRBJ1-1; V: TRBV25-1; CDR3: CASSESGRLYTEAFF
J: TRBJ2-2; V: TRBV4-1; CDR3: CASSQEGRTSGPGELFF
J: TRBJ2-5; V: TRBV2; CDR3: CASSEVTPGVETQYF
J: TRBJ2-1; V: TRBV11-2; CDR3: CASSSNRQGSSYNEQFF
J: TRBJ2-2; V: TRBV5-1; CDR3: CASTPQGWGELFF
J: TRBJ1-6; V: TRBV7-8; CDR3: CASSNDNSYNSPLHF
J: TRBJ2-2; V: TRBV7-2; CDR3: CASSPDRYTGELFF
J: TRBJ2-2; V: TRBV4-1; CDR3: CASSPRQSSITGELFF
J: TRBJ2-1; V: TRBV29-1; CDR3: CSVNAGQIYNEQFF